This record covers a single T cell receptor beta chain. Sequencing was performed with immunoSEQ multiplex PCR; in TCRdb, only in-frame clones are kept and a portion is missing. The repertoire holds approximately 300,000 clones, with around four fifths as singletons. The data are from a study of blood T cell repertoires in COVID-19. About the research overall: Sources were T cells, B-cell-depleted T cells, or PBMCs; the material itself was cDNA or gDNA.

Material for sequencing was peripheral blood. The source is a woman between 45 and 60 years old with acute or convalescent COVID-19.

CDR3 DNA: TGCGCCAGCAGCTTGATGGGGGCAAGTACCGGGGAGCTGTTTTTT. It codes for CASSLMGASTGELFF. The rearrangement links TRBV5-1 to TRBJ2-2, with D perhaps matching TRBD1 (6 bases). Trimming shortened V by 1 base and J by 5 bases, and 12 bases separated the two germline ends. This CDR3 has 15 amino acids. Per the germline V gene, CDR1 is SGHRS and CDR2 is YFSETQ.